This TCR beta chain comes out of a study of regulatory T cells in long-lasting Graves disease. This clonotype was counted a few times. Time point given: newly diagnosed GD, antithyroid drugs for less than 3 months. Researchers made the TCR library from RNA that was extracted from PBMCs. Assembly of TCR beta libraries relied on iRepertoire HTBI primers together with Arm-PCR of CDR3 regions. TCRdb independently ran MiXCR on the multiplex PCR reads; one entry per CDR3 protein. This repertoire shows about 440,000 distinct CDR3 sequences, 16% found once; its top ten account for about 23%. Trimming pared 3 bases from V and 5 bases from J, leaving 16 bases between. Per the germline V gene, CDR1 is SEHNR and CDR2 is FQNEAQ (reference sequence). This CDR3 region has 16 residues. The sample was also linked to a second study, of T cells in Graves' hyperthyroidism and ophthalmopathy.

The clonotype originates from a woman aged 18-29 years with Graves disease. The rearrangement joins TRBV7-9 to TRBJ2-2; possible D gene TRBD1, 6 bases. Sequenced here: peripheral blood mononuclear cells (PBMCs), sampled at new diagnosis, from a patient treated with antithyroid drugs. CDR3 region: CASSFTGPGGTGELFF. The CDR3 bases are TGTGCCAGCAGCTTTACAGGGCCTGGTGGTACCGGGGAGCTGTTTTTT.